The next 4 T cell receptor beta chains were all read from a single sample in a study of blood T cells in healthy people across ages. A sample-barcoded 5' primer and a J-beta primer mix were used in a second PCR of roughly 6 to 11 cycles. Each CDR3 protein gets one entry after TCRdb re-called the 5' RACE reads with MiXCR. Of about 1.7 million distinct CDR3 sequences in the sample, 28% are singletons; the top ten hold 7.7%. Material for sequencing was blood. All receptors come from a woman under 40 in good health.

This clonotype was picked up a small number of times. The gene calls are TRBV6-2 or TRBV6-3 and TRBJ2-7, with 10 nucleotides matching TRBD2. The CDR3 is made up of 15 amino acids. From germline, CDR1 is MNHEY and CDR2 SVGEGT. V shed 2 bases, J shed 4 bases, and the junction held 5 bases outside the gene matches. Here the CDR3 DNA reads TGTGCCAGCAGTTACGTCGCGACTAGCGGGTACGAGCAGTACTTC. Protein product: CASSYVATSGYEQYF.

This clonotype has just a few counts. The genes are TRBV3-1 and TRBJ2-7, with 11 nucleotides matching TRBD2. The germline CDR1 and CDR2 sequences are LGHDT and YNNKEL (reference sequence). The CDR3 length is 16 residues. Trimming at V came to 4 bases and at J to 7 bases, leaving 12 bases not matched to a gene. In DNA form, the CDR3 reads TGTGCCAGCAGCCCTCGTAAGATAGCGGGGGGGAGGGAGCAGTACTTC. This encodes CASSPRKIAGGREQYF.

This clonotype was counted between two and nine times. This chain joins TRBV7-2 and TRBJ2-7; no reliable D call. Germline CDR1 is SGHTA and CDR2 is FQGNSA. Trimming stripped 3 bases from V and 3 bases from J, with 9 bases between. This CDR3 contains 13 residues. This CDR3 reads CASSFGPYYEQYF. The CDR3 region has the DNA TGTGCCAGCAGCTTCGGACCCTACTACGAGCAGTACTTC.

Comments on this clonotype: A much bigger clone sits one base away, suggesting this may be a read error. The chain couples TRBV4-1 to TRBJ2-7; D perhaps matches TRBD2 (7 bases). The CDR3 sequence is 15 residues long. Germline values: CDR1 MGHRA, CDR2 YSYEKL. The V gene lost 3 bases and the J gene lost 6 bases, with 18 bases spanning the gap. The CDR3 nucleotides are TGCGCCAGCAGCCAGTGGCCAGGGGAGGGGAGCGAGCAGTACTTC. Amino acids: CASSQWPGEGSEQYF.